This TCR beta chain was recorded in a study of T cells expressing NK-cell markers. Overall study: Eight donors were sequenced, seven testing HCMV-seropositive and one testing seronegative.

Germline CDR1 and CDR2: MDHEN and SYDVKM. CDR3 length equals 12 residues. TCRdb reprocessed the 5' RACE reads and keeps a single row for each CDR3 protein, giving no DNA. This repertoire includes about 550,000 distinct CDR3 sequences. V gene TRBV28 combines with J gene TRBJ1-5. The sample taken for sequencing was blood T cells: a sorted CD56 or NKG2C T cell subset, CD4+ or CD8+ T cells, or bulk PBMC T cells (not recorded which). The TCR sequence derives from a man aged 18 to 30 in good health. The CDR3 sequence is CASKQPNQPQHF. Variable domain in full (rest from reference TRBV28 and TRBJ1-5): DVKVTQSSRYLVKRTGEKVFLECVQDMDHENMFWYRQDPGLGLRLIYFSYDVKMKEKGDIPEGYSVSREKKERFSLILESASTNQTSMYLCASKQPNQPQHFGDGTRLSIL.